This T cell receptor beta chain originates from a study of spatial heterogeneity in lung cancer. The time point here: sample taken at primary tumor resection. The donors comprised roughly 71 untreated early-stage non-small cell lung cancer patients. Each CDR3 protein is one row after TCRdb ran MiXCR on the 5' RACE reads. Of around 26,000 distinct CDR3 sequences listed, 6% to 7.5% were seen once; the top ten hold about 13%. Germline-derived CDR1 and CDR2 are SQVTM and ANQGSEA. The junction had 10 bases not matched to a gene; V was cut back by 6 bases and J by 4 bases. The CDR3 has 15 amino acids. The sample holds many counts of this clonotype.

The chain uses TRBV29-1 and TRBJ1-1; 11 nucleotides agree with TRBD1. The sample consisted of PBMCs, taken at surgery. This receptor was obtained from a male donor with early-stage non-small cell lung cancer. Here the CDR3 reads CSVSISGTGGTEAFF. The CDR3 DNA follows: TGCAGCGTCTCCATTTCCGGGACAGGGGGCACTGAAGCTTTCTTT.